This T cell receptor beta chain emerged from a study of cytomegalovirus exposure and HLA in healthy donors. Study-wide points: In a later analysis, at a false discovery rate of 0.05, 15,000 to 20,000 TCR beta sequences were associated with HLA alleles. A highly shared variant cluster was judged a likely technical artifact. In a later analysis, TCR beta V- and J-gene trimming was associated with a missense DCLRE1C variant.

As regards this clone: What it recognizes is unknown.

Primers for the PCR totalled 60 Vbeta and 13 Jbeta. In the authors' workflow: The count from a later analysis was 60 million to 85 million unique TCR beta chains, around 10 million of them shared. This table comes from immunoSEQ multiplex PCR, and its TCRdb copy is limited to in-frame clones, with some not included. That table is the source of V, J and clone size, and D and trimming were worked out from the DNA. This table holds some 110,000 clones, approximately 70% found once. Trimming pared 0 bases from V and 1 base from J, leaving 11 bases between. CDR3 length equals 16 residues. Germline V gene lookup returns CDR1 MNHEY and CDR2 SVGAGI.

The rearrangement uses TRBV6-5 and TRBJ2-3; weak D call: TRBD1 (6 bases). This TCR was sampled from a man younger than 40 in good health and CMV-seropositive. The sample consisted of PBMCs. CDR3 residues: CASSYSNSGGTDTQYF. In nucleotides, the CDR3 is TGTGCCAGCAGTTACTCGAACTCAGGGGGCACAGATACGCAGTATTTT.